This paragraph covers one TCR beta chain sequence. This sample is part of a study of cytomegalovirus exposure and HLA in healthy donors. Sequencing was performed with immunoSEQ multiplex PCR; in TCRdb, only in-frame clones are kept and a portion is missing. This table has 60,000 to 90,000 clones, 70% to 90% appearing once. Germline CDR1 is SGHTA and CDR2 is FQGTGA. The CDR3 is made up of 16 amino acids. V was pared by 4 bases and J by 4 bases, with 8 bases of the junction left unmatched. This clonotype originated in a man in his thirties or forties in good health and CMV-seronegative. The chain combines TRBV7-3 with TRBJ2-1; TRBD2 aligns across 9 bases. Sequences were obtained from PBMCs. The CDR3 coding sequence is TGTGCCAGCAGCTCCCGCCCGGCGGGAGGGTACAATGAGCAGTTCTTC. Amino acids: CASSSRPAGGYNEQFF.